Included here is one T cell receptor (beta chain) sequence, with context. As yet, its antigen is unknown. This sample was included in a study of T-cell memory formation after mild COVID-19. TCRdb re-analysed the 5' RACE reads in MiXCR, keeping a single row per CDR3 protein. This sample has approximately 560,000 distinct CDR3 sequences, with roughly a sixth found just once. Study-wide points: Most CD4+ clones that shrank were in CM and EM, while CD8+ ones turned up in EMRA. The appearance of some responding clones in pre-infection memory suggested that cross-reactive memory joined.

The germline gives CDR1 SEHNR, CDR2 FQNEAQ (reference sequence). The CDR3 has 13 residues. V shed 5 bases and J shed 2 bases, with 7 bases lying between them. The receptor's source is an adult woman who had mild COVID-19 (a few samples of this study predate the infection). Cell type and time point are not known. The sequencing sample was made of PBMCs or a T cell subset sorted from them (not recorded which). J is TRBJ2-1 and V is TRBV7-9; D not certain. The CDR3 loop reads CASSPWTYNEQFF. For the CDR3, the DNA is TGTGCCAGCAGCCCGTGGACCTACAATGAGCAGTTCTTC.